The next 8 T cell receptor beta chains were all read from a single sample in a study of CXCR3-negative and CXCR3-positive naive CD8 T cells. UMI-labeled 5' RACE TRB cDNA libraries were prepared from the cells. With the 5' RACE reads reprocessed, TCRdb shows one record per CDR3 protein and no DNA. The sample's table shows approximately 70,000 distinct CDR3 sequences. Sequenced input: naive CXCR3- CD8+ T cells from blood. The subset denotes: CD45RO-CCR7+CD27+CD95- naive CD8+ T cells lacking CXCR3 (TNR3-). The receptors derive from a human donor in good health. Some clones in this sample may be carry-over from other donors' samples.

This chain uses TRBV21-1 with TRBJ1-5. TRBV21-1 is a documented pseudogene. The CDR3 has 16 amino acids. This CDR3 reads CASSNVTDWNLRPQHF.

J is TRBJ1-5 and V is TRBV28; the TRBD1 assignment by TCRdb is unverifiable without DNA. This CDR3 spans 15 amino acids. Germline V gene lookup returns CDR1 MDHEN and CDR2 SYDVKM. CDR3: CASSYRGLSNQPQHF.

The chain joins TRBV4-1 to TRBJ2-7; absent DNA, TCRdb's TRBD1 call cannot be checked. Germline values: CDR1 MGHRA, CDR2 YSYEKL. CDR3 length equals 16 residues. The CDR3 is CASSQDWRGGGYEQYF.

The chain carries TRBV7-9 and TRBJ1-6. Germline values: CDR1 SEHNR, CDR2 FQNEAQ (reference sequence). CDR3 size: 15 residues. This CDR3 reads CASSSGRIYNSPLHF.

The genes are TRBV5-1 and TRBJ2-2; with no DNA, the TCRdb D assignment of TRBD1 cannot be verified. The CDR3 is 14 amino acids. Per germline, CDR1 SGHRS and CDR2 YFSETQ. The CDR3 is CASKWGQATGELFF. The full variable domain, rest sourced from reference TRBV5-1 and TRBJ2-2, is KAGVTQTPRYLIKTRGQQVTLSCSPISGHRSVSWYQQTPGQGLQFLFEYFSETQRNKGNFPGRFSGRQFSNSRSEMNVSTLELGDSALYLCASKWGQATGELFFGEGSRLTVL.

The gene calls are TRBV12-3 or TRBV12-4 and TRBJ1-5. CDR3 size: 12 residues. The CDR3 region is CASSPTNQPPHF.

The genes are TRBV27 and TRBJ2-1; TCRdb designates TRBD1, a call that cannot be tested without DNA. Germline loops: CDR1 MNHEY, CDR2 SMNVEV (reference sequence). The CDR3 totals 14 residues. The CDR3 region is CATLGGGLYNEQFF.

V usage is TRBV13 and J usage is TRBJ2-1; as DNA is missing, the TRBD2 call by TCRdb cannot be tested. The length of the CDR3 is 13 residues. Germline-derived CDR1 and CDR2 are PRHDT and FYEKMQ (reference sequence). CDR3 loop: CASTLRGGHEQFF.